A selection of T cell receptor beta chains follows, all from one sample in a study of blood T cell repertoires in COVID-19. The repertoire was sequenced with immunoSEQ multiplex PCR; TCRdb's copy has only in-frame clones and lacks some. The sample carries approximately 300,000 clones, 75% to 90% recorded once. Specimen: PBMCs or T cells enriched from blood (not recorded which). Receptors were obtained from a woman in her twenties or thirties who had recovered from COVID-19. The CDR3 runs from the conserved cysteine through the conserved F or W. D genes are given only for firm matches.

d_call v_call cdr3_aa
. TRBV19 CAARTAASLYGYTF
. TRBV27 CASSLAERNTEAFF
. TRBV4-1 CASSQDGKASSYNSPLHF
TRBD2 TRBV11-2 CASSLGSSGGAEDTQYF
TRBD1 TRBV27 CASSSGTGSTEAFF
. TRBV27 CASSLGVRGTEAFF
. TRBV19 CASKAGLICTF
TRBD1 TRBV24-1 CATRGQGVPDTQYF
. TRBV12-3/TRBV12-4 CASSWGWGEPQHF
. TRBV7-2 CASSLDRRRIGTEAFF
. TRBV18 CASSPWGDTEAFF
. TRBV11-2 CASSLRGGEQFF
. TRBV4-1 CASSPAYNEQFF
. TRBV5-1 CASSLVGDSRHTEAFF
. TRBV2 CASSLQHEQYF
. TRBV10-2 CASSESRQKNEKLFF
. TRBV20-1 CSAKRAGEAFF
TRBD1 TRBV30 CAWSKATGEFNQPQHF
. TRBV29-1 CSGRGNTEAFF
TRBD1 TRBV27 CASSRGQGDEQYF
TRBD2 TRBV6-5 CASRLGLANEQFF
. TRBV7-3 CASSTPMSEQFF
. TRBV6-1 CASSDPRAGNTIYF
TRBD1 TRBV18 CASERQGGSPLHF
. TRBV10-3 CAISEEEAGANVLTF
. TRBV2 CASKTGRRYF
. TRBV7-9 CASSLTGVGETQYF